This TCR beta chain was identified in a study of T-cell memory formation after mild COVID-19. TCRdb redid the calling of the 5' RACE reads with MiXCR, one entry per CDR3 protein. This sample has more than 200,000 distinct CDR3 sequences, with approximately 16% found just once. The ends were cut back, 4 bases at V and 4 bases at J, with 10 bases in the middle. Germline CDR1 reads SEHNR; CDR2 reads FQNEAQ (reference sequence). The CDR3 contains 13 residues. This clonotype originated in a man aged 18 to 29 who had mild COVID-19 (a few samples of this study predate the infection). Cell type and time point are not known. V and J are TRBV7-9 and TRBJ1-1, with D tentatively TRBD1 (5 bases). Sequenced material: PBMCs or a T cell subset sorted from them (not recorded which). The CDR3 DNA reads as TGTGCCAGCAGCTCAACCACAGGCACTGAAGCTTTCTTT. Translating it yields CASSSTTGTEAFF.